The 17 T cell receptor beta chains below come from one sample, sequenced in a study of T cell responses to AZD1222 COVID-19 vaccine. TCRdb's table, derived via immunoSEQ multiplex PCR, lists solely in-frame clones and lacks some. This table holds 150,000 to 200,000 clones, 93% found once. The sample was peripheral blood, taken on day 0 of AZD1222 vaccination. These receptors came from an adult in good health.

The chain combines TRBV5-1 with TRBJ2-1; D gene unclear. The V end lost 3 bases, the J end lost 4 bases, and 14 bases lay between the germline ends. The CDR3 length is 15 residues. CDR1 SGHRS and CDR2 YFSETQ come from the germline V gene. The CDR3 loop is CASSWMALTYNEQFF. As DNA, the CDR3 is TGCGCCAGCAGCTGGATGGCCCTGACTTACAATGAGCAGTTCTTC. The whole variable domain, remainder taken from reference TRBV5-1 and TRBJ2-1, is KAGVTQTPRYLIKTRGQQVTLSCSPISGHRSVSWYQQTPGQGLQFLFEYFSETQRNKGNFPGRFSGRQFSNSRSEMNVSTLELGDSALYLCASSWMALTYNEQFFGPGTRLTVL.

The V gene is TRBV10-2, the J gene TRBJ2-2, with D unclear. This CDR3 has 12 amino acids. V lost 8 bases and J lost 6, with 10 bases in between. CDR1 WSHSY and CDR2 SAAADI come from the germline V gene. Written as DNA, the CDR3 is TGCGCCAGCCACGCAAGGGCCGGGGAGCTGTTTTTT. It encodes CASHARAGELFF.

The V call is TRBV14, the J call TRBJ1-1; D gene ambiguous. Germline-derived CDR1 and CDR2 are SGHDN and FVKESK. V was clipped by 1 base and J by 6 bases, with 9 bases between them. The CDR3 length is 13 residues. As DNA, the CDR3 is TGTGCCAGCAGCCAAGTGGGTGGTGCTGAAGCTTTCTTT. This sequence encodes CASSQVGGAEAFF. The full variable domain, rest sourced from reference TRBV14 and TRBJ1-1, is EAGVTQFPSHSVIEKGQTVTLRCDPISGHDNLYWYRRVMGKEIKFLLHFVKESKQDESGMPNNRFLAERTGGTYSTLKVQPAELEDSGVYFCASSQVGGAEAFFGQGTRLTVV.

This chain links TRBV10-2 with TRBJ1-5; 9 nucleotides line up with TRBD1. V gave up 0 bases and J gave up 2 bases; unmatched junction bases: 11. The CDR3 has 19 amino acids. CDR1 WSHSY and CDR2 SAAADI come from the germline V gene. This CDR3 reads CASSESKVGTGTGNQPQHF. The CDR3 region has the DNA TGCGCCAGCAGTGAGTCGAAGGTGGGGACAGGGACCGGCAATCAGCCCCAGCATTTT.

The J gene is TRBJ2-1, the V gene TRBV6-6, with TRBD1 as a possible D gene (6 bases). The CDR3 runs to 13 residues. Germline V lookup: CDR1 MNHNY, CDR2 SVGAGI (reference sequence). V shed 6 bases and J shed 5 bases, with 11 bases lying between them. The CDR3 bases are TGTGCCAGCAGACCGTGGGGGCACAATGAGCAGTTCTTC. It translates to CASRPWGHNEQFF.

CDR3 loop: CASSDMGNPYEQYF. The CDR3 region has the DNA TGTGCCAGCAGTGATATGGGCAACCCCTACGAGCAGTACTTC. This chain links TRBV6-1 with TRBJ2-7; unclear D gene. V lost 3 bases and J lost 2, with 11 bases in between. The CDR3 is 14 amino acids. CDR1 MNHNS and CDR2 SASEGT come from the germline V gene.

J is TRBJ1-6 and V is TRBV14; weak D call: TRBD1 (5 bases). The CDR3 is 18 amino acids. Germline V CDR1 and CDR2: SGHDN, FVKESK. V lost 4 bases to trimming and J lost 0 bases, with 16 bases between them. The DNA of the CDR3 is TGTGCCAGCAGCCTCCAAGTAGGGGAAAGCTCCTATAATTCACCCCTCCACTTT. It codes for CASSLQVGESSYNSPLHF. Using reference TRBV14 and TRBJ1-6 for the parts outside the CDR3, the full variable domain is EAGVTQFPSHSVIEKGQTVTLRCDPISGHDNLYWYRRVMGKEIKFLLHFVKESKQDESGMPNNRFLAERTGGTYSTLKVQPAELEDSGVYFCASSLQVGESSYNSPLHFGNGTRLTVT.

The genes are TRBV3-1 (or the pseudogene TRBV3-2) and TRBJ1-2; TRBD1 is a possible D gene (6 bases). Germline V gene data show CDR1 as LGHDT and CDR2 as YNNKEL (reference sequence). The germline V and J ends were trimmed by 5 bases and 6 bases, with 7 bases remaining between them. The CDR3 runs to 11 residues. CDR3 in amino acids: CASSAGDGYTF. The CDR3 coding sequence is TGTGCCAGCAGCGCAGGGGATGGCTACACCTTC.

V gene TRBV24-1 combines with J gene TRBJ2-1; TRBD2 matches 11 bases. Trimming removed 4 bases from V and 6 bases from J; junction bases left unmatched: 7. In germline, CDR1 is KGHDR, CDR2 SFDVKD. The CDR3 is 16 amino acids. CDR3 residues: CATSDPTSGSFNEQFF. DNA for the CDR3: TGTGCCACCAGTGACCCTACTAGCGGGAGTTTCAATGAGCAGTTCTTC.

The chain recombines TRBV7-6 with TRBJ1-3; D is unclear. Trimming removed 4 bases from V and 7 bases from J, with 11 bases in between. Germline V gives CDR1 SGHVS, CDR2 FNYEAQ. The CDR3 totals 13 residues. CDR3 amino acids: CASSSALGNTIYF. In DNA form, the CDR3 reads TGTGCCAGCAGCTCCGCACTAGGGAACACCATATATTTT.

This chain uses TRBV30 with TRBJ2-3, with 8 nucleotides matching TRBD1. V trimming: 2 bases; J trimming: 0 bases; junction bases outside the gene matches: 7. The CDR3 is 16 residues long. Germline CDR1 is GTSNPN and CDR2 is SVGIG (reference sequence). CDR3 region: CAWSPDRAPSTDTQYF. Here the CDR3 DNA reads TGTGCCTGGAGTCCGGACAGGGCCCCTAGCACAGATACGCAGTATTTT.

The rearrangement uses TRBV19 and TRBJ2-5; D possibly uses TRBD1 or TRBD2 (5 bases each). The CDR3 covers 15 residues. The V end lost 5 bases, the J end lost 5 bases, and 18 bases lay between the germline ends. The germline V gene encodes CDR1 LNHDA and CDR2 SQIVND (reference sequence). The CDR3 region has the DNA TGTGCCAGTAGTCTACGGGACGGACCTTCGGAGACCCAGTACTTC. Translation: CASSLRDGPSETQYF.

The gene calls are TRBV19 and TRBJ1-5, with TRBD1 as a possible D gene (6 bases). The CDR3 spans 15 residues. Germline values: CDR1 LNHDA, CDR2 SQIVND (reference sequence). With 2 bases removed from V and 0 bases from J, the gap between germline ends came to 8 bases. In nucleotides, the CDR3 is TGTGCCAGTAGTATAACAGGGTATAGCAATCAGCCCCAGCATTTT. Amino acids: CASSITGYSNQPQHF.

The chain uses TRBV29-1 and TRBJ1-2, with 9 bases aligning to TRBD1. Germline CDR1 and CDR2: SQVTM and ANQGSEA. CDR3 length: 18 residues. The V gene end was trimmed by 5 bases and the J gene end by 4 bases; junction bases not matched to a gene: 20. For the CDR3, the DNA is TGCAGCGTTTCAATGATCAGCGGACAGGGGATTTCGGGCTATGGCTACACCTTC. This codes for CSVSMISGQGISGYGYTF. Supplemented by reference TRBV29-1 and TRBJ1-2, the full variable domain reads SAVISQKPSRDICQRGTSLTIQCQVDSQVTMMFWYRQQPGQSLTLIATANQGSEATYESGFVIDKFPISRPNLTFSTLTVSNMSPEDSSIYLCSVSMISGQGISGYGYTFGSGTRLTVV.

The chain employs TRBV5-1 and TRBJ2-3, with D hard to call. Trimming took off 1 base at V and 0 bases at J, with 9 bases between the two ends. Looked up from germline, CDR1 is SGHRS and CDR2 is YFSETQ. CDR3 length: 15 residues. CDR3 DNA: TGCGCCAGCAGCTTGATTCTGAAAAGCACAGATACGCAGTATTTT. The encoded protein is CASSLILKSTDTQYF.

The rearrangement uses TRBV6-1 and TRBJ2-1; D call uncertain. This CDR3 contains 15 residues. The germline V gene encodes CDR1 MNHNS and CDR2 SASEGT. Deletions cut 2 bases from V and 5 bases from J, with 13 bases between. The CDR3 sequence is CASSEYPGRHNEQFF. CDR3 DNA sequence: TGTGCCAGCAGTGAATACCCAGGTCGACACAATGAGCAGTTCTTC.

The DNA for the CDR3 is TGTGCCAGCAGCCAAGAACGGGGTCTAGCGGGAGCTGAGCAGTTCTTC. Translation: CASSQERGLAGAEQFF. The rearrangement links TRBV14 to TRBJ2-1, with 10 bases fitting TRBD2. Trimming cost V 0 bases and J 9 bases; bases outside gene matches: 8. The CDR3 length is 16 residues. CDR1 is SGHDN, CDR2 FVKESK, per germline.